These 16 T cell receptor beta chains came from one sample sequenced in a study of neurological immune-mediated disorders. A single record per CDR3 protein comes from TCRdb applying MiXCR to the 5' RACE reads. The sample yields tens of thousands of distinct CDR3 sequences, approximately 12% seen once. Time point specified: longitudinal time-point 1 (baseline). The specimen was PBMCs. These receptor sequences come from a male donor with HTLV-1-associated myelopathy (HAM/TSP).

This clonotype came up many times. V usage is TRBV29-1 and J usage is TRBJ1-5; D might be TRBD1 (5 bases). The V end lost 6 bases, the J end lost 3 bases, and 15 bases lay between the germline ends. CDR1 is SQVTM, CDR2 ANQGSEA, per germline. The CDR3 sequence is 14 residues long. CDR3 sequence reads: CSVTLGGINQPQHF. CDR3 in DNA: TGCAGCGTGACCCTCGGGGGGATCAATCAGCCCCAGCATTTT.

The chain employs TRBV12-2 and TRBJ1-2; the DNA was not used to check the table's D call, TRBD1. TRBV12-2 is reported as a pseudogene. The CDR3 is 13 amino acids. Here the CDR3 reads CASRLGTGSGYTF. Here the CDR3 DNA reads TGTGCAAGTCGCTTAGGGACAGGGAGCGGCTACACCTTC.

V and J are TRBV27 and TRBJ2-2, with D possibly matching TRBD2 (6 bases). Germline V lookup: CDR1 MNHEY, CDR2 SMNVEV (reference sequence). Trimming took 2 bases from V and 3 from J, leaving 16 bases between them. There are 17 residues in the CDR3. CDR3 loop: CASSLLSGWLDTGELFF. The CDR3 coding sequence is TGTGCCAGCAGTTTACTCAGCGGGTGGCTCGACACCGGGGAGCTGTTTTTT.

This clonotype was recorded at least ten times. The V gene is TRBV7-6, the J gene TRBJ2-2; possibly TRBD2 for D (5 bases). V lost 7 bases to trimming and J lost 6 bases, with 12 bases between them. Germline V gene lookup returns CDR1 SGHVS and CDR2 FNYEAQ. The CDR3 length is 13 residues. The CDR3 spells CASKPAAAGELFF. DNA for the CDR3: TGTGCCAGCAAACCAGCAGCGGCCGGGGAGCTGTTTTTT.

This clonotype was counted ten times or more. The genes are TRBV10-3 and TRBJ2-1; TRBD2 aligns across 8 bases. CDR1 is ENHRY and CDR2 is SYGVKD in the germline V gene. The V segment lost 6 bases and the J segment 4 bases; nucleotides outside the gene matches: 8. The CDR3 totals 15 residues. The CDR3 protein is CAISYGGANYNEQFF. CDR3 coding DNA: TGTGCCATCAGCTACGGGGGGGCCAATTACAATGAGCAGTTCTTC.

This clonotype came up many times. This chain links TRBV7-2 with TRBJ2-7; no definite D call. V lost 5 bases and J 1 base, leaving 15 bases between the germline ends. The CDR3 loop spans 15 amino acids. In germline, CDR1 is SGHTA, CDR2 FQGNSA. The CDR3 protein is CASSQAGKRSYEQYF. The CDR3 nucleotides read TGTGCCAGCAGCCAGGCCGGAAAGAGGTCCTACGAGCAGTACTTC.

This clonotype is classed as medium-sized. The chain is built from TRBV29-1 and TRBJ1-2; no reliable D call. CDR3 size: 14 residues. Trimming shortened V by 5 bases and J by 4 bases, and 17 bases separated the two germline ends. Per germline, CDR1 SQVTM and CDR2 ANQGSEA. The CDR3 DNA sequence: TGCAGCGTTAATTACACCCAAACGACCTATGGCTACACCTTC. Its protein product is CSVNYTQTTYGYTF.

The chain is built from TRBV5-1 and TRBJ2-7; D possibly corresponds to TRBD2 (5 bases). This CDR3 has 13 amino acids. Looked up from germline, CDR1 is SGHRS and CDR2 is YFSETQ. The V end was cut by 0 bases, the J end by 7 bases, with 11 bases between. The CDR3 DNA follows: TGCGCCAGCAGCTTGGAATGGTCGGGAGAGCAGTACTTC. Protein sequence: CASSLEWSGEQYF.

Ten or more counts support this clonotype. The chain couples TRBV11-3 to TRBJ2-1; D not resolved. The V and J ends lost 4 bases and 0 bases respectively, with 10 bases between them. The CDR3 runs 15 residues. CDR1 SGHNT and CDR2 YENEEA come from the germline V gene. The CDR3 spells CASSSRRASYNEQFF. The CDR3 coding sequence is TGTGCCAGCAGCTCCCGAAGGGCCTCCTACAATGAGCAGTTCTTC. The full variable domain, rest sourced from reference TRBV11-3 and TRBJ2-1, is EAGVVQSPRYKIIEKKQPVAFWCNPISGHNTLYWYLQNLGQGPELLIRYENEEAVDDSQLPKDRFSAERLKGVDSTLKIQPAELGDSAVYLCASSSRRASYNEQFFGPGTRLTVL.

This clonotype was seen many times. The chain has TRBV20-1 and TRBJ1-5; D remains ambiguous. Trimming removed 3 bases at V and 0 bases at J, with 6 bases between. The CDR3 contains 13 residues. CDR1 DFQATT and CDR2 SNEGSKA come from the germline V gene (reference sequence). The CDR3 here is CSARWSSNQPQHF. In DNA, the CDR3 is TGCAGTGCTAGGTGGTCTAGCAATCAGCCCCAGCATTTT.

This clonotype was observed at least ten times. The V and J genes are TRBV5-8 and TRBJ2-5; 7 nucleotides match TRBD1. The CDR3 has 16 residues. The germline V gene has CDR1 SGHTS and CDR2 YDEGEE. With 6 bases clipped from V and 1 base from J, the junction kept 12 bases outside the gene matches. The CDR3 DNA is TGTGCCAGCACTTGGACCCGAGGGACAGCCCAAGAGACCCAGTACTTC. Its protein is CASTWTRGTAQETQYF.

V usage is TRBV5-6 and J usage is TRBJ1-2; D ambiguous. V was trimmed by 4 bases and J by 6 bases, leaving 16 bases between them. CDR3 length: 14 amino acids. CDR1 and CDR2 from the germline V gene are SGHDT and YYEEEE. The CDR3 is CASSQTLGAHGYTF. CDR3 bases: TGTGCCAGCAGCCAGACCTTGGGTGCGCATGGCTACACCTTC.

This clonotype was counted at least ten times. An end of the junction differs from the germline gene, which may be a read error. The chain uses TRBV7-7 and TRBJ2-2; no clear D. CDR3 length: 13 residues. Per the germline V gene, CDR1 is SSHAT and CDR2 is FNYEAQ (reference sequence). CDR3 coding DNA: TGTGCTAGCAGCTTAACCTACACCGGGGAGCTGTTTTTT. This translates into CASSLTYTGELFF.

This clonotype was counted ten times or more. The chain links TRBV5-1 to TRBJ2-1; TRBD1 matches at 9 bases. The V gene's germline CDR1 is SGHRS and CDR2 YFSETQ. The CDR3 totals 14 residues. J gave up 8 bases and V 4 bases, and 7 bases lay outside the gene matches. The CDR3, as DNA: TGCGCCAGCAGCCTCCGGGACAGGGATGATGAGCAGTTCTTC. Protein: CASSLRDRDDEQFF.

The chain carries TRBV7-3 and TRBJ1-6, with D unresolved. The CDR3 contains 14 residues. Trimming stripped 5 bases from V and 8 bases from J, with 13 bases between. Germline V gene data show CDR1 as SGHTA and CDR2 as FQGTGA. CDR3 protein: CASSASGDYSPLHF. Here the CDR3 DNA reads TGTGCCAGCAGCGCCAGCGGTGATTATTCACCCCTCCACTTT.

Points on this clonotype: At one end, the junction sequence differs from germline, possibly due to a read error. This CDR3 reads CSSRPTGARNTGELFF. The CDR3 DNA sequence: TGCAGTTCTAGACCCACAGGGGCCAGGAACACCGGGGAGCTGTTTTTT. The chain combines TRBV20-1 with TRBJ2-2, with TRBD1 matching over 7 bases. Germline V lookup: CDR1 DFQATT, CDR2 SNEGSKA (reference sequence). CDR3 size: 16 residues.